These T cell receptor beta chains were read from a single sample in a study of blood T cells in healthy people across ages. TCRdb ran MiXCR on the 5' RACE reads and lists one entry per CDR3 protein. The table lists around 800,000 distinct CDR3 sequences, 40% to 50% of them singletons, with about a fifth in the top ten. Sequencing input: blood. All receptors derive from a man in his 60s in good health. CDR3s include the opening cysteine and the closing phenylalanine or tryptophan. Fields, in order: D gene, V gene, clone size, J gene, CDR3 DNA, CDR3 protein. D genes are given only for firm matches. Clone size is shown for a subset of rows, as once, few, many or a class of expanded clone.

.	TRBV2	.	TRBJ2-7	TGTGCCAGCAGCCTAGGGTACAACAACGAGCAGTACTTC	CASSLGYNNEQYF
.	TRBV9	.	TRBJ2-7	TGTGCCAGTTCTCGGGGCTCAGATTCCTACGAGCAGTACTTC	CASSRGSDSYEQYF
TRBD2	TRBV19	.	TRBJ2-7	TGTGCCAGTAGTTCGGCTAGCGGGGGGAAGTCCTACGAGCAGTACTTC	CASSSASGGKSYEQYF
.	TRBV20-1	few	TRBJ1-1	TGCAGCGCAGCCACCCCGGAAGGGACAGCTTTCTTT	CSAATPEGTAFF
.	TRBV5-5	few	TRBJ1-6	TGTGCCAGCAGCTCCCAGGGTTTCGCAAGCTCCTATAATTCACCCCTCCACTTT	CASSSQGFASSYNSPLHF
.	TRBV7-8	.	TRBJ2-5	TGTGCCAGCAGCTTAGCGCTAATTTCGTATGGGGGCCAAGAGTCCCAGTACTTC	CASSLALISYGGQESQYF
.	TRBV6-1	.	TRBJ2-5	TGTGCCAACAGTCTAAGAGGGGGTTCTCGCTGGGAGCGGTACTTC	CANSLRGGSRWERYF
.	TRBV5-5	.	TRBJ1-2	TGTGCCAGCAGCACCGGACAGACCCGCAACCGCTATGGCCACACCTTC	CASSTGQTRNRYGHTF
TRBD2	TRBV12-3/TRBV12-4	few	TRBJ2-1	TGTGCCAGCAGCGGACTAGCGGGGGGGCCCATCGAGCAGTTCTTC	CASSGLAGGPIEQFF
.	TRBV7-2	once	TRBJ2-7	TGTGCCAGCAGCCCTAGGGGGGATCTTTACGAGCAGTACTTC	CASSPRGDLYEQYF
TRBD2	TRBV5-1	.	TRBJ2-1	TGCGCCAGCAGCGATCCAACTAGCGGGGGACACAATGAGCAGTTCTTC	CASSDPTSGGHNEQFF
TRBD2	TRBV29-1	.	TRBJ2-3	TGCAGTGTGAGCGGGGGGGCTGGAGATACGCAGTATTTT	CSVSGGAGDTQYF
.	TRBV12-3/TRBV12-4	few	TRBJ1-6	TGTGCCAGCAGTGGAGGCAGGGCGTTTTCACCCCTCCACTTT	CASSGGRAFSPLHF
.	TRBV6-6	.	TRBJ2-3	TGTGCCAGCAGTTACTTGGTGGTAGATACGCAGTATTTT	CASSYLVVDTQYF
TRBD2	TRBV20-1	.	TRBJ2-1	TGCAGTGCTGAGGGTAAAGGGACCCAGCGGGGGACCGATCAGTTCTTC	CSAEGKGTQRGTDQFF
TRBD2	TRBV14	.	TRBJ2-6	TGTGCCAGCAGCCAATCCTTAGGGACTAGCGGGGACTCTGGGGCCAACGTCCTGACTTTC	CASSQSLGTSGDSGANVLTF
TRBD2	TRBV10-3	few	TRBJ2-7	TGTGCCATCAGTGCCACTAGCGGGGTAACCCCCTACGAGCAGTACTTC	CAISATSGVTPYEQYF
.	TRBV7-9	.	TRBJ1-1	TGTGCCATCCAGGGGACTGAAGCTTTCTTT	CAIQGTEAFF
.	TRBV7-9	once	TRBJ1-1	TGTGCCAGCAGCTTAATTGGTGGGGTGGGCACTGAAGCTTTCTTT	CASSLIGGVGTEAFF
TRBD1	TRBV6-5	few	TRBJ1-2	TGTGCCAGCAGGCCGGGACAGGGGAGTGCCTATGGCTACACCTTC	CASRPGQGSAYGYTF
.	TRBV20-1	.	TRBJ1-2	TGCAGTGCTAGAGATTATGCAGTAGCTAACTATGGCTACACCTTC	CSARDYAVANYGYTF
.	TRBV5-1	.	TRBJ2-5	TGCGCCAGCAGCTCATCAACAGGGAAGGAGACCCAGTACTTC	CASSSSTGKETQYF
.	TRBV20-1	.	TRBJ2-2	TGCAGTGCTAGTCCCTCTCAGGGGAACACCGGGGAGCTGTTTTTT	CSASPSQGNTGELFF
.	TRBV24-1	few	TRBJ2-1	TGTGCCACCAGTAACCCGGGCCTACGAAGCGGCTCCTACAATGAGCAGTTCTTC	CATSNPGLRSGSYNEQFF
.	TRBV5-1	few	TRBJ2-7	TGCGCCAGCAGCCAGATGTGGAACTACGAGCAGTACTTC	CASSQMWNYEQYF
.	TRBV7-2	.	TRBJ2-3	TGTGCCAGCAGCTTTGTTGGGGGGCGGGATACGCAGTATTTT	CASSFVGGRDTQYF
.	TRBV4-1	.	TRBJ1-2	TGCGCCAGCAGCAAACTAGAAGGAGGGAACTATGGCTACACCTTC	CASSKLEGGNYGYTF
.	TRBV12-3/TRBV12-4	.	TRBJ1-2	TGTGCCAGCAGCCCCGGGACGGCCGGCTACACCTTC	CASSPGTAGYTF
TRBD2	TRBV20-1	.	TRBJ2-2	TGCAGTGCCAGGACTAGCGGGGGGATGGCCGGGGAGCTGTTTTTT	CSARTSGGMAGELFF
.	TRBV4-3	.	TRBJ1-2	TGCGCCAGCAGCCAAGCTACAGGCTATGGCTACACCTTC	CASSQATGYGYTF
.	TRBV20-1	.	TRBJ1-2	TGCAGTGCTAGAGATGACTATGGCTACACCTTC	CSARDDYGYTF
TRBD2	TRBV20-1	few	TRBJ2-3	TGCAGTGCTCCTGTCGGCGGGGGGCCTCAGGCTGATACGCAGTATTTT	CSAPVGGGPQADTQYF
TRBD1	TRBV4-3	few	TRBJ2-7	TGCGCCAGCAGCCAAGGGACAGGGGAATCCTACGAGCAGTACTTC	CASSQGTGESYEQYF
.	TRBV4-1	.	TRBJ1-2	TGCGCCAGCAGCCAAATGGGGGGGTACTATGGCTACACCTTC	CASSQMGGYYGYTF
.	TRBV6-2/TRBV6-3	few	TRBJ1-2	TGTGCCAGCAGTTACTCAGGAGGGAATAACTATGGCTACACCTTC	CASSYSGGNNYGYTF
TRBD1	TRBV7-2	.	TRBJ1-4	TGTGCCAGCAGCACCGGGACAGGGACGGAAAAACTGTTTTTT	CASSTGTGTEKLFF
TRBD1	TRBV4-1	.	TRBJ2-5	TGCGCCAGCAGCCAGCCCAAATCCCGGGACAGCCAAGAGACCCAGTACTTC	CASSQPKSRDSQETQYF
TRBD1	TRBV7-2	.	TRBJ2-7	TGTGCCAGCAGCTTAGCTTCAGGGGGCTCCTCTAGCTCCTACGAGCAGTACTTC	CASSLASGGSSSSYEQYF
.	TRBV4-3	few	TRBJ2-2	TGCGCCAGCAGCCAGGTGGTTGGCGTCACCGGGGAGCTGTTTTTT	CASSQVVGVTGELFF
.	TRBV18	.	TRBJ1-5	TGTGCCAGCTCACCACCAGGGTATAGCAATCAGCCCCAGCATTTT	CASSPPGYSNQPQHF
TRBD2	TRBV10-3	.	TRBJ2-3	TGTGCCACCAACCAGCGGGAGGGCAAGGATACACAGTATTTT	CATNQREGKDTQYF
.	TRBV4-1	.	TRBJ2-3	TGCGCCAGCAGCCCTAACTTAGGCGGGACGGGGGCGGATACGCAGTATTTT	CASSPNLGGTGADTQYF
.	TRBV18	.	TRBJ2-7	TGTGCCAGCTCACCATGGGATAGCCGAAACTACGAGCAGTACTTC	CASSPWDSRNYEQYF
TRBD2	TRBV5-4	.	TRBJ2-1	TGTGCCAGCAGCCCGCTAGCGGGGGATAATTACAATGAGCAGTTCTTC	CASSPLAGDNYNEQFF
.	TRBV9	.	TRBJ1-5	TGTGCCAGCAGCGTAGGGAACAGGGACGGGCAGCCCCAGCATTTT	CASSVGNRDGQPQHF